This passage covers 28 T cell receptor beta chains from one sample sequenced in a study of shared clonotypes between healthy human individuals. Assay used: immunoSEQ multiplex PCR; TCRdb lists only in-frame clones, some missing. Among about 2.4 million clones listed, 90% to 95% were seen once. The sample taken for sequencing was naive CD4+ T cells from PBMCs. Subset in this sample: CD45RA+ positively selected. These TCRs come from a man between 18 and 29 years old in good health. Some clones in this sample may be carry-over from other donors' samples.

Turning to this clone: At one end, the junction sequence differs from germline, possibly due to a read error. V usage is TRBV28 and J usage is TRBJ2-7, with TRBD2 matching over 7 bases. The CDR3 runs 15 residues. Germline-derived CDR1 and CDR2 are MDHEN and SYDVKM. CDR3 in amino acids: CASSLGGEALGLFHF. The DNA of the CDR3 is TGTGCCAGCAGTCTTGGGGGGGAGGCGTTGGGCCTATTCCACTTC.

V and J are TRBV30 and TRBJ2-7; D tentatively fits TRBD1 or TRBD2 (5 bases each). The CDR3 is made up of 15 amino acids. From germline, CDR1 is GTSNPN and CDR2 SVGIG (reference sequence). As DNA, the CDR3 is TGTGCTTTAACTCGGCCCGGTCGGGACGGCAAAGAGCAGTACTTC. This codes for CALTRPGRDGKEQYF.

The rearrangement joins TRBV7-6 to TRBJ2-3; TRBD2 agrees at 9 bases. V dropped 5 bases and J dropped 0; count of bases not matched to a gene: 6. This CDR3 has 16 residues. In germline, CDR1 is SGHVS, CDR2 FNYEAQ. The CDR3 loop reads CASSTRLADSTDTQYF. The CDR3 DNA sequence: TGTGCCAGCAGCACCCGACTAGCGGACAGCACAGATACGCAGTATTTT.

As DNA, the CDR3 is TGTGCCAGCAGCGAGCTTGGGACAGGGCGAAACACCGGGGAGCTGTTTTTT. This codes for CASSELGTGRNTGELFF. This sequence joins TRBV9 and TRBJ2-2, with 9 bases fitting TRBD1. V was clipped by 3 bases and J by 2 bases; unmatched bases: 8. The CDR3 totals 17 residues. Germline V gives CDR1 SGDLS, CDR2 YYNGEE.

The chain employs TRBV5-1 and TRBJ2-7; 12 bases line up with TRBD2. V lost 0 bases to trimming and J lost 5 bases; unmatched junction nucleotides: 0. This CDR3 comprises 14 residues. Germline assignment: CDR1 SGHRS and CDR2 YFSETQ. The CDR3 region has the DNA TGCGCCAGCAGCTTGGGACTAGCGGGAGACGAGCAGTACTTC. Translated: CASSLGLAGDEQYF.

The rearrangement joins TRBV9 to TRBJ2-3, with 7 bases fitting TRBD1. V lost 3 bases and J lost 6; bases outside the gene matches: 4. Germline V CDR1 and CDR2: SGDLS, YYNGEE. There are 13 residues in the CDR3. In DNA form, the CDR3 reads TGTGCCAGCAGCGAGGGGGCTAGGGATACGCAGTATTTT. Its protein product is CASSEGARDTQYF.

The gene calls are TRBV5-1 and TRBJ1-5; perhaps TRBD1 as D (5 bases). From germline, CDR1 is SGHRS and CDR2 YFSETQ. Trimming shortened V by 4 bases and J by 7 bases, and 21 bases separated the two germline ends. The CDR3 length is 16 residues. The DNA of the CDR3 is TGCGCCAGCAGCCCGGGGACTTTGGGTGAATTGCAGCCCCAGCATTTT. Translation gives CASSPGTLGELQPQHF. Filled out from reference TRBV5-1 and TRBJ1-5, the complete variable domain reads KAGVTQTPRYLIKTRGQQVTLSCSPISGHRSVSWYQQTPGQGLQFLFEYFSETQRNKGNFPGRFSGRQFSNSRSEMNVSTLELGDSALYLCASSPGTLGELQPQHFGDGTRLSIL.

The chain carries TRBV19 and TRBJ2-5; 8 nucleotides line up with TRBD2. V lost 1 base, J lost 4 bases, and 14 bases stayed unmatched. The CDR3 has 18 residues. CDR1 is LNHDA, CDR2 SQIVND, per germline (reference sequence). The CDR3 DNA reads TGTGCCAGTAGTATAGGCCTGGGATCAGCGGGAGTGGGAGAGACCCAGTACTTC. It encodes CASSIGLGSAGVGETQYF.

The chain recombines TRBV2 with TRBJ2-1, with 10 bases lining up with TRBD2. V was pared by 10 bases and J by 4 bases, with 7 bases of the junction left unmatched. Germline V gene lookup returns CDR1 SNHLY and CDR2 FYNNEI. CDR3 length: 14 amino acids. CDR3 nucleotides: TGTGCCACCCGAACTAGCGGGAATTACAATGAGCAGTTCTTC. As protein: CATRTSGNYNEQFF.

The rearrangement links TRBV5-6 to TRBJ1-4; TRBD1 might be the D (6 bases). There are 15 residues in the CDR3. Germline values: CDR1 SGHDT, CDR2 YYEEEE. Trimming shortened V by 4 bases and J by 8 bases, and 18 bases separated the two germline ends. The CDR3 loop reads CASSPGGAGGEKLFF. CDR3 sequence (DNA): TGTGCCAGCAGCCCCGGGGGGGCAGGTGGAGAAAAACTGTTTTTT. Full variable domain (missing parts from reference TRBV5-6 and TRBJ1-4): DAGVTQSPTHLIKTRGQQVTLRCSPKSGHDTVSWYQQALGQGPQFIFQYYEEEERQRGNFPDRFSGHQFPNYSSELNVNALLLGDSALYLCASSPGGAGGEKLFFGSGTQLSVL.

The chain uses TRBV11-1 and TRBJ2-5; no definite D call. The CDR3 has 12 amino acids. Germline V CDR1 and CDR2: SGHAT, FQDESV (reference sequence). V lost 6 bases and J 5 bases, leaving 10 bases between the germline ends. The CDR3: CASRRTGETQYF. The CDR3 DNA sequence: TGTGCCAGCAGGAGGACGGGCGAGACCCAGTACTTC.

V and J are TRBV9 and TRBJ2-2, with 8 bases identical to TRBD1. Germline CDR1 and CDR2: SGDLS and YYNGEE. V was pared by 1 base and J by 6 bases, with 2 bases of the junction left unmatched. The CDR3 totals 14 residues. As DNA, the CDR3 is TGTGCCAGCAGCGTACAGGGGGCGCCCGGGGAGCTGTTTTTT. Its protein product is CASSVQGAPGELFF.

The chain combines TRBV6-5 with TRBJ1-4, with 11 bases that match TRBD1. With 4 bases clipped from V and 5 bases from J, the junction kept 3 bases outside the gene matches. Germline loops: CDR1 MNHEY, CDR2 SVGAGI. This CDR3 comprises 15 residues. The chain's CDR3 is CASSWDRGTNEKLFF. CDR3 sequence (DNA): TGTGCCAGCAGTTGGGACAGGGGGACAAATGAAAAACTGTTTTTT.

The CDR3 DNA reads TGCGCCAGCAGCCAAGTTAGGACCCATGAGACCCAGTACTTC. Its protein is CASSQVRTHETQYF. This rearrangement joins TRBV4-1 to TRBJ2-5; no definite D call. This CDR3 contains 14 residues. Trimming cost V 1 base and J 5 bases, with 11 bases left between them. In germline, CDR1 is MGHRA, CDR2 YSYEKL.

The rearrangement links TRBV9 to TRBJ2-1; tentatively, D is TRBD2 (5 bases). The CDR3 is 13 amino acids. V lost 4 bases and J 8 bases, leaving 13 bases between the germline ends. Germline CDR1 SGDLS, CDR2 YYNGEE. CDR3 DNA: TGTGCCAGCAGCACCTTAGCGAGAGATGAGCAGTTCTTC. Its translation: CASSTLARDEQFF.

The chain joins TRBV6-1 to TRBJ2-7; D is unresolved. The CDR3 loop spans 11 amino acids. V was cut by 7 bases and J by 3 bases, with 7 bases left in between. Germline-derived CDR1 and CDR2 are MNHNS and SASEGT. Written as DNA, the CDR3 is TGTGCCAGCAACCTGAGCTACGAGCAGTACTTC. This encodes CASNLSYEQYF.

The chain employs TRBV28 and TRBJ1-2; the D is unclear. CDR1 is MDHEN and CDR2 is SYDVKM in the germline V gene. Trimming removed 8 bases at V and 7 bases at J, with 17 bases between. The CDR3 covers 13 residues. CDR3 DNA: TGTGCCAGCGGGGAGATCCTCACCTCTGGCTACACCTTC. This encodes CASGEILTSGYTF.

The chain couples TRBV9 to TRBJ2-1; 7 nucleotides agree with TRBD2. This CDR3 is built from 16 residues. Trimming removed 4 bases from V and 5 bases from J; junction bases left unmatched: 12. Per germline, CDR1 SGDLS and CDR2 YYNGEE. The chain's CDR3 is CASSLGTIRRNNEQFF. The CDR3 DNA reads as TGTGCCAGCAGCTTAGGGACTATCAGACGCAACAATGAGCAGTTCTTC.

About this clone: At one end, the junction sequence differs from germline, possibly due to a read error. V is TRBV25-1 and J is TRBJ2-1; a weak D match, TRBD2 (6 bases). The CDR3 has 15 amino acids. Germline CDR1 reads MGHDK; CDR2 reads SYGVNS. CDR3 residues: CASSERGDPYNERFF. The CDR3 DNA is TGTGCCAGCAGTGAACGCGGGGACCCCTACAATGAGCGGTTCTTC.

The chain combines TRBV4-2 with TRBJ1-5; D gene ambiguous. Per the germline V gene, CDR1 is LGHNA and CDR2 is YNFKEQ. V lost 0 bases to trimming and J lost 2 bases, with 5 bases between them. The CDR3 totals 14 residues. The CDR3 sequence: CASSQDAGNQPQHF. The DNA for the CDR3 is TGTGCCAGCAGCCAAGATGCGGGCAATCAGCCCCAGCATTTT.

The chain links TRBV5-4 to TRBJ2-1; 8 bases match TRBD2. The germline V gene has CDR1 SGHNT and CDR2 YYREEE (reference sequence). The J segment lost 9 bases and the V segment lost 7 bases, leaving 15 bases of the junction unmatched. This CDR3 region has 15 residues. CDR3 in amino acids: CASSRGGLSRGEQFF. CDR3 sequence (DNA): TGTGCCAGCTCCCGGGGGGGGCTCTCGCGGGGTGAGCAGTTCTTC.

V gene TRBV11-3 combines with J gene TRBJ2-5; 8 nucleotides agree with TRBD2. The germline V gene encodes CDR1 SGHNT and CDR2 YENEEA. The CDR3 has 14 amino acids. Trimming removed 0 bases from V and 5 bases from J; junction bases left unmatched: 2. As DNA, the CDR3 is TGTGCCAGCAGCTTAGACGGGACTAGGGAGACCCAGTACTTC. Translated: CASSLDGTRETQYF.

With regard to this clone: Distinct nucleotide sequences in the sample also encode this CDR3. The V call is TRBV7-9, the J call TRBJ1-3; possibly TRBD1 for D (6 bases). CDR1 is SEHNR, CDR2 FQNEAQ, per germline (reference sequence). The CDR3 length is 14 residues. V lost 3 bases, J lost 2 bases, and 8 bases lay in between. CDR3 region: CASSFSGAGNTIYF. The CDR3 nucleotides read TGTGCCAGCAGCTTTTCAGGGGCTGGAAACACCATATATTTT.

CDR3 nucleotides: TGTGCCAGCAGCTTAGACTCGGGTGGCTACACCTTC. As protein: CASSLDSGGYTF. The genes are TRBV7-2 and TRBJ1-2; D remains ambiguous. CDR3 size: 12 residues. V lost 1 base, J lost 7 bases, and 7 bases lay in between. Germline CDR1 reads SGHTA; CDR2 reads FQGNSA.

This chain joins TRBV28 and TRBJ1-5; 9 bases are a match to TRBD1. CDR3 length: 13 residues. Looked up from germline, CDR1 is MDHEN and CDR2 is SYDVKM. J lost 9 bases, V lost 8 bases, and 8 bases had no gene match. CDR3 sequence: CASGTGGEGPQHF. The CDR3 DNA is TGTGCCAGCGGTACAGGGGGCGAGGGGCCCCAGCATTTT.

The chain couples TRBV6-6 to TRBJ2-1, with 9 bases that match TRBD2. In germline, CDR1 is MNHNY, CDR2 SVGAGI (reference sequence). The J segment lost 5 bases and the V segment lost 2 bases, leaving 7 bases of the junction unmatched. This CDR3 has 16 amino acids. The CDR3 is CASSYRIAGDHNEQFF. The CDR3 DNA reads TGTGCCAGCAGTTACCGAATAGCGGGAGACCACAATGAGCAGTTCTTC.

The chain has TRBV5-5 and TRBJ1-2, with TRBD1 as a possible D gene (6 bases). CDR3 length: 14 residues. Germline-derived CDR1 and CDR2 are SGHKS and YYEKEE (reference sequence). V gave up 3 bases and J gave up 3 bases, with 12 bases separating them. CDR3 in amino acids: CASSSGVGDYGYTF. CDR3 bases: TGTGCCAGCAGCTCAGGGGTGGGGGACTATGGCTACACCTTC.

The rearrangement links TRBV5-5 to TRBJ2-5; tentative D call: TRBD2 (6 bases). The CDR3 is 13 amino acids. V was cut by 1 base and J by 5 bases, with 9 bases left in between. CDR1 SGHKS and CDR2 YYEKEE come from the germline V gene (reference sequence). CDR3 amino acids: CASSLLAGETQYF. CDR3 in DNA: TGTGCCAGCAGCTTGCTGGCGGGGGAGACCCAGTACTTC.